This T cell receptor (beta chain) was documented in a study of PD-1 blockade in classical Hodgkin lymphoma. This sample's time point: cycle 4 day 1 (C4D1), after 6 weeks of nivolumab. Autologous stem cell transplantation was followed by relapse in every patient, and brentuximab vedotin exposure varied. CD8+ T cell isolation from thawed PBMCs was performed by magnetic negative selection. This clone was seen a single time. Its target is unknown. Findings and limits, study-wide: Some patients began nivolumab under 1 year after ASCT. These patients were excluded from later analyses.

Here immunoSEQ multiplex PCR was the method, and the copy in TCRdb shows in-frame clones only, minus some. The sample has fewer than 15,000 clones, about 89% seen once. The length of the CDR3 is 13 residues. Per germline, CDR1 MDHEN and CDR2 SYDVKM. Trimming took off 6 bases at V and 1 base at J, with 10 bases between the two ends. This receptor was obtained from a human donor with classical Hodgkin lymphoma. This rearrangement joins TRBV28 to TRBJ2-7, with D possibly matching TRBD1 (6 bases). The material was CD8+ T cells from blood, obtained before the fourth cycle of nivolumab. The CDR3 bases are TGTGCCAGCAGACAGACAGGTTCCTACGAGCAGTACTTC. Residues: CASRQTGSYEQYF.